This T cell receptor beta chain was observed in a study of T cells in women clearing cervical HPV infection. Some clones are missing from TCRdb's copy, which holds only in-frame ones; the method was immunoSEQ multiplex PCR. The data include around 39,000 clones; the top ten clones carry roughly 4%. The sequence was obtained from a woman aged 18 to 75 with a cervical HPV16 infection that either progressed to CIN3+ or cleared (not recorded which). Sequencing was done on a sample of blood buffy coat.

The CDR3 sequence is CSAGGGDRGRYEQYF. The part of the CDR3 DNA that was read is TGCAGTGCTGGGGGTGGGGACAGGGGGCGGTACGAG. The chain employs TRBV20-1 and TRBJ2-7; the match to TRBD1 covers 12 bases. The CDR3 goes on 3 residues after the read ends, and that part is filled in from the germline J gene. The germline V gene has CDR1 DFQATT and CDR2 SNEGSKA (reference sequence). This CDR3 contains 15 residues. The V gene end was trimmed by 5 bases and the J gene end by 4 bases; junction bases not matched to a gene: 9.